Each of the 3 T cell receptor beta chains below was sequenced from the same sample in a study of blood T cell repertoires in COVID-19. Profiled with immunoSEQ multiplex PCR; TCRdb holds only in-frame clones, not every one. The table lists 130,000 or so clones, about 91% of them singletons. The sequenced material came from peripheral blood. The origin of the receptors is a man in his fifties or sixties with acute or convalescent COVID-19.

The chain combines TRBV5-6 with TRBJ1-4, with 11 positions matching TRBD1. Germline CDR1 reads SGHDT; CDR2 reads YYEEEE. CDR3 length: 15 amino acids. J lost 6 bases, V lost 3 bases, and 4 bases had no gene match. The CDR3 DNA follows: TGTGCCAGCAGCTCTCCGGGACAGGGGGATGAAAAACTGTTTTTT. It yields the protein CASSSPGQGDEKLFF.

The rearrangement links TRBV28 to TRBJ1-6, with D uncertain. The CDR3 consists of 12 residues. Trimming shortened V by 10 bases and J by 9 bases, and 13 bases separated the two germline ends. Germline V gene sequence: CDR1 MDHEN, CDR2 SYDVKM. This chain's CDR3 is CATVGGVSPLHF. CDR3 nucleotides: TGTGCCACCGTTGGAGGTGTTTCACCCCTCCACTTT.

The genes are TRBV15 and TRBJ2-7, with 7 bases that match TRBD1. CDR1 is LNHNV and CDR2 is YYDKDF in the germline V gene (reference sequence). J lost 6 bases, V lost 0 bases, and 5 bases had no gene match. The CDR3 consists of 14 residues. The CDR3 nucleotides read TGTGCCACCAGCAGAGATGGTGACAGGGCCGAGCAGTACTTC. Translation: CATSRDGDRAEQYF.